This T cell receptor (beta chain) was obtained from a study of blood T cell repertoires in COVID-19. Background on the study: Whether acute or convalescent, the COVID-19 samples came from the United States, Italy and Spain. PBMCs, B-cell-depleted T cells, or T cells provided the cDNA or gDNA that made up the material.

As processed by the authors: Amplifying reference gene primers gave estimates of nucleated cell counts. Using immunoSEQ multiplex PCR, the repertoire was profiled, and TCRdb retains in-frame clones only, with some absent. The DNA gave D and trimming, while V, J and clone size come from that table. Of about 170,000 clones listed, 84% are singletons. The CDR3 loop spans 15 amino acids. V lost 0 bases and J lost 9, with 12 bases in between. Germline CDR1 is LGHNA and CDR2 is YSLEER. Sequenced sample: peripheral blood. V gene TRBV4-3 combines with J gene TRBJ1-6; a weak D match, TRBD1 (6 bases). The sequence was obtained from a man aged 35 to 55 who had recovered from COVID-19. Here the CDR3 reads CASSQDQGFGSPLHF. The DNA for the CDR3 is TGCGCCAGCAGCCAAGACCAGGGGTTCGGTTCACCCCTCCACTTT.